This T cell receptor beta chain was identified in a study of response to subunit inactivated influenza vaccine. This clonotype has a count of ten or more. Germline V gives CDR1 MNHEY, CDR2 SVGEGT. V was pared by 6 bases and J by 0 bases, with 2 bases of the junction left unmatched. The CDR3 length is 13 residues. TCRdb reprocessed the RT-PCR reads with MiXCR, giving one entry per CDR3 protein. Altogether roughly 790,000 distinct CDR3 sequences are present, approximately 22% being singletons, with the ten largest covering 9.5% to 13%. Sequences were derived from PBMCs from blood, sampled around 5 days after vaccination. This rearrangement joins TRBV6-2 or TRBV6-3 to TRBJ2-7; 7 bases agree with TRBD1. The receptor comes from a man in his forties or fifties who received an inactivated influenza vaccine. The CDR3, as DNA: TGTGCCAGCAGCTGGGACAGCTCCTACGAGCAGTACTTC. This translates into CASSWDSSYEQYF.